These T cell receptor beta chains were read from a single sample in a study of T cell repertoires in cytomegalovirus infection. Which antigens these TCRs recognize remains unknown. Each CDR3 protein gets one entry after TCRdb re-called the reads with MiXCR. The data show 200,000 to 250,000 distinct CDR3 sequences, around two fifths seen once. Specimen: CD8+ T cells from cultured PBMCs, collected from culture after CMV antigen stimulation. The receptors come from a human donor in good health (CMV status not recorded). Some clones in this sample may be carry-over from other donors' samples. CDR3s include the opening cysteine and the closing phenylalanine or tryptophan. The D gene is left open where the match is weak.

TRBV6-5,TRBJ2-1,TRBD1,CASSKTGSTYNEQFF
TRBV7-2,TRBJ1-1,TRBD1,CASSLREGTVNTEAFF
TRBV6-6,TRBJ1-6,NA,CATTGQTSSYNSPLHF
TRBV18,TRBJ2-1,TRBD1,CASSTGFEQFF
TRBV7-8,TRBJ2-3,TRBD2,CASSLLGLDADTQYF
TRBV7-6,TRBJ2-1,NA,CASSLASGTDSYNEQFF
TRBV19,TRBJ2-7,TRBD1,CASSISTGRYYEQYF
TRBV7-3,TRBJ1-6,NA,CASSPVLGGSPLHF
TRBV7-2,TRBJ2-2,NA,CASSLGGGGGELFF
TRBV11-2,TRBJ1-2,NA,CASSAPGARGYTF
TRBV7-6,TRBJ2-1,NA,CASSFGKGNEQFF
TRBV12-3/TRBV12-4,TRBJ1-3,NA,CASTEGISGNTIYF
TRBV6-1,TRBJ2-1,TRBD1,CASSGWTGPRNEQFF
TRBV12-3/TRBV12-4,TRBJ1-2,NA,CASSPGVVGEGYTF
TRBV7-3,TRBJ2-3,NA,CASSLWDTDTQYF
TRBV28,TRBJ1-1,TRBD1,CASSSAQGAGKTEAFF
TRBV10-3,TRBJ1-3,TRBD1,CAIRLGTGTRNTIYF
TRBV29-1,TRBJ1-1,NA,CSAYQRGPNTEAFF
TRBV10-3,TRBJ2-7,TRBD1,CAIMGQGLYEQYF
TRBV6-5,TRBJ2-3,NA,CASSHPTGGTDTQYF
TRBV10-3,TRBJ2-1,NA,CAISAGQSNEQFF
TRBV15,TRBJ2-3,NA,CATSRDYRDLTDTQYF
TRBV4-1,TRBJ2-3,TRBD2,CASSTRLAGATDTQYF
TRBV6-6,TRBJ2-7,NA,CASTSDYEQYF
TRBV2,TRBJ2-5,TRBD2,CASSLSGKETQYF
TRBV7-9,TRBJ1-1,TRBD1,CASSLTGGKVNTEAFF
TRBV12-3/TRBV12-4,TRBJ1-5,NA,CASSFGHSNQPQHF
TRBV4-1,TRBJ2-2,TRBD2,CASRSSGGGTGELFF
TRBV27,TRBJ2-7,TRBD1,CASTGTGAPGYEQYF
TRBV20-1,TRBJ2-5,TRBD1,CSARRQGMEQETQYF
TRBV4-2,TRBJ2-7,TRBD1,CASSQATGTVYEQYF
TRBV11-2,TRBJ2-3,TRBD2,CASSLEPKGREGLGDTQYF
TRBV27,TRBJ1-2,NA,CASGRGGDYGYTF
TRBV7-8,TRBJ1-3,NA,CASSLARPRGIDGNTIYF
TRBV7-3,TRBJ2-7,TRBD1,CASSWSRDRAYEQYF